This passage covers 2 T cell receptor beta chains from one sample sequenced in a study of blood T cell repertoires in COVID-19. Clones were read by immunoSEQ multiplex PCR, and TCRdb kept only the in-frame ones, dropping some. Among nearly 85,000 clones, about 86% were seen once, and the ten largest hold approximately 15%. What was sequenced was peripheral blood. The receptors shown here come from a woman aged 60-75 years with acute or convalescent COVID-19.

The chain combines TRBV7-2 with TRBJ1-2; no clear D gene. Germline CDR1 is SGHTA and CDR2 is FQGNSA. This CDR3 has 12 residues. Trimming removed 1 base at V and 8 bases at J, with 8 bases between. The CDR3 bases are TGTGCCAGCAGCTTAGGCCAGAAAGGCTACACCTTC. Translation: CASSLGQKGYTF.

The V and J genes are TRBV5-1 and TRBJ2-7; 8 bases agree with TRBD1. Looked up from germline, CDR1 is SGHRS and CDR2 is YFSETQ. The CDR3 length is 14 residues. The ends lost 1 base at V and 4 bases at J; junction bases unmatched: 4. The CDR3, as DNA: TGCGCCAGCAGCTTGTACGGACAGGGTTACGAGCAGTACTTC. This translates into CASSLYGQGYEQYF.